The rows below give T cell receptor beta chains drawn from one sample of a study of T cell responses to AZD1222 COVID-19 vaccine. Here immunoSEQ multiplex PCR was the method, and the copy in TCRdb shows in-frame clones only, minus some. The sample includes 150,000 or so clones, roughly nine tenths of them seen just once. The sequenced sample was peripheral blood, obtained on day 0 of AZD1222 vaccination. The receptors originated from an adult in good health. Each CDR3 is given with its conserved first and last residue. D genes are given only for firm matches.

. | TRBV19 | CASSTLRDQPQHF
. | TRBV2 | CASSDSPGVYEQYF
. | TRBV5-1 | CASARDRDYEQYF
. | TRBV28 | CVVGEGATNEKLFF
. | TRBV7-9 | CASSLLGVHGYTF
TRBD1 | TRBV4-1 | CASSQETGFYGYTF
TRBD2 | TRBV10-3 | CAISDGLAGGTLPWNEQFF
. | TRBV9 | CASSHPRGGQASYEQYF
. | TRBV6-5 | CASSYSPGVAEAFF
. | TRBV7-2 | CASSLVGTKNTGELFF
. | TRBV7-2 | CASKGGFANTEAFF
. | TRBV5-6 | CASSLLGYNEQFF
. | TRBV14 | CASSQDLWNTEAFF
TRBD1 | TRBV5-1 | CASSFGQGAIYGYTF
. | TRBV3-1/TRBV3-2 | CASSPAARVNTEAFF
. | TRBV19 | CASTSLYSGANVLTF
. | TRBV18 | CASSLENYWTESLSTEAFF
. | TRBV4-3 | CASSQLGLNNEQFF
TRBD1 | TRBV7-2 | CASSHQTGSFNEQFF
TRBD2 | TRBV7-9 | CASSLIAGGSQTDTQYF
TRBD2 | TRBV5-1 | CASHSGGVTDTQYF
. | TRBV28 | CASSLLLAVPNSPLHF
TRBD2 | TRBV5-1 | CASSLASGGRKDEQFF
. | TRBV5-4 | CASSSAGGGVNGYTF
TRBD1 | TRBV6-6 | CASSIQGAQPQHF
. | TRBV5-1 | CASSLEAGSNQPQHF
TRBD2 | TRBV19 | CASSSTSGGQNEQFF
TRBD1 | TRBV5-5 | CASSIQGANEKLFF
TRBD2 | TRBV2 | CASSASGGADTQYF
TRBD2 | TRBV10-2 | CASESSGGARETQYF
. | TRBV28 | CASRRTVGNTIYF
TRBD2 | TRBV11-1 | CASSPSSGGAGELFF
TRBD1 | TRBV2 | CASRTGESTNEKLFF
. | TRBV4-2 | CASSQEGGGLEKLFF
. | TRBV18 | CASSSLGQNTEAFF
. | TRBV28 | CASSLFAEQYF
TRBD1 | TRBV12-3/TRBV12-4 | CASRRQGDGYTF
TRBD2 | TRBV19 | CASSIALAGGLTDTQYF
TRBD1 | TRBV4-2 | CASSQADRVNTEAFF
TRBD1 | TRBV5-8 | CASSRQGRTEAFF
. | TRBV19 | CASSIIRGTEAFF
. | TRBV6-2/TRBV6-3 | CASSYPRGQTTNEKLFF
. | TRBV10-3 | CAISKRGNSEETQYF
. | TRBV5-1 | CASSSETWGYEQYF
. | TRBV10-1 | CASRAVEFGELFF
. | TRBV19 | CASSIDRGSEQYF
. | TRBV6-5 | CASSYSGARDSPLHF
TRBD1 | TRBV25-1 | CASSDPGQATGELFF
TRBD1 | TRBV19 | CASSIVGTGLRQPQHF
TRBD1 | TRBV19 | CASKTTLWDRASEQYF
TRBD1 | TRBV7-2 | CASSLASQGVYGYTF
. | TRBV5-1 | CASSISGANTGELFF
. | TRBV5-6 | CASSLISGSYEQYF
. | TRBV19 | CASSIERRTEAFF
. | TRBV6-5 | CASSSPPGGGYGYTF
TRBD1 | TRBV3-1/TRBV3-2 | CASSHWDRDNEQFF
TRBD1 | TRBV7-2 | CASSADRAGYNEQFF
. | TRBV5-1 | CASSRNGGPNTDTQYF
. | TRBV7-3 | CASRPGSYNEQFF
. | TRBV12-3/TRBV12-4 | CASSLQGGGYTF